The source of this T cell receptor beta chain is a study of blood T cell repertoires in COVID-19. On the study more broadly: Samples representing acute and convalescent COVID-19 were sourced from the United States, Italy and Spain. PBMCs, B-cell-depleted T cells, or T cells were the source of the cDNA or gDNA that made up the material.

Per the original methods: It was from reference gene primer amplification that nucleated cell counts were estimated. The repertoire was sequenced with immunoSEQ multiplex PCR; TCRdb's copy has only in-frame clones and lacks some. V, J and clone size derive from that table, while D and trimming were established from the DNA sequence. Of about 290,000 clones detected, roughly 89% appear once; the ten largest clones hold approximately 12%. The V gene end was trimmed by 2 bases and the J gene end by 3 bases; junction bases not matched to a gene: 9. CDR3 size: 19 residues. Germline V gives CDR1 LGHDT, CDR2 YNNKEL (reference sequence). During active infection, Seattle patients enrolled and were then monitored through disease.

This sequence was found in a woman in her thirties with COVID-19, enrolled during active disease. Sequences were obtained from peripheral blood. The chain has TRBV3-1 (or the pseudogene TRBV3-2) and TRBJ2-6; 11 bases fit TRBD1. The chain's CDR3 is CASSQSRDRGVGGANVLTF. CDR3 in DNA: TGTGCCAGCAGCCAATCCCGGGACAGGGGGGTTGGTGGGGCCAACGTCCTGACTTTC.